This entry concerns a single T cell receptor (beta chain). Its antigen remains unidentified. Healthy bone marrow donors made up the cohort. The PCR contained 60 Vbeta and 13 Jbeta primers. As processed by the authors: Later, an analysis found about 77 million unique TCR beta chains, and 8.5 million to 12 million of these were shared. TCRdb's table, derived via immunoSEQ multiplex PCR, lists solely in-frame clones and lacks some. The DNA gave D and trimming, while V, J and clone size come from that table. Counted here are 110,000 or so clones, just over 75% occurring once; the ten biggest clones make up approximately 8.2%. The CDR3 is 15 residues long. J was trimmed by 3 bases and V by 7 bases; bases with no gene match: 10. Germline V CDR1 and CDR2: SGHTA, FQGNSA. The data were obtained in a study of cytomegalovirus exposure and HLA in healthy donors. Broader study findings: Later analysis suggested most CMV-associated TCR beta chains were HLA-restricted. The authors later linked a missense DCLRE1C variant to TCR beta V- and J-gene trimming.

The V gene is TRBV7-2, the J gene TRBJ2-5; 8 bases fit TRBD2. This TCR derives from a man in his forties in good health and CMV-seropositive. What was sequenced was PBMCs. CDR3 in DNA: TGTGCCAGCACCCGGGGGGGTGGGGCTAAAGAGACCCAGTACTTC. This gives the protein CASTRGGGAKETQYF.